This is a list of T cell receptor beta chains from one sample in a study of T cell responses to AZD1222 COVID-19 vaccine. Generated by immunoSEQ multiplex PCR, the TCRdb table keeps only in-frame clones and is missing some. The data show some 150,000 clones, just over 90% seen once. The sample consisted of peripheral blood, taken on day 0 of AZD1222 vaccination. These receptor sequences come from an adult in good health. The CDR3 runs from the conserved cysteine through the conserved F or W. A D gene is named only where the DNA matches it firmly. Size is stated for part of the rows, as once, few or many counts, or as a class when the clone is expanded.

>once|TRBJ1-2|TRBD1|TRBV27
CASRLQGKGEGYTF
TGTGCCAGCAGATTACAGGGGAAAGGGGAAGGCTACACCTTC
>.|TRBJ2-7|TRBD2|TRBV2
CASRGTSGVYEQYF
TGTGCCAGCAGGGGGACTAGCGGGGTTTACGAGCAGTACTTC
>.|TRBJ2-5|TRBD1|TRBV4-1
CASSQNPTQGRETQYF
TGCGCCAGCAGCCAAAACCCAACACAGGGGCGGGAGACCCAGTACTTC
>.|TRBJ2-1|.|TRBV20-1
CSASGPRGSSYNEQFF
TGCAGTGCTAGTGGGCCACGTGGAAGCTCCTACAATGAGCAGTTCTTC
>.|TRBJ2-1|TRBD1|TRBV3-1/TRBV3-2
CASSQDRGRVLKVNEQFF
TGTGCCAGCAGCCAAGACAGGGGGCGCGTTTTAAAGGTTAATGAGCAGTTCTTC
>.|TRBJ2-3|.|TRBV6-5
CASSPQRDTQYF
TGTGCCAGCAGTCCCCAAAGGGATACGCAGTATTTT
>.|TRBJ1-2|.|TRBV27
CASSLSVNYGYTF
TGTGCCAGCAGTTTAAGTGTCAACTATGGCTACACCTTC
>.|TRBJ2-2|.|TRBV6-5
CASKRGAPNTGELFF
TGTGCCAGCAAACGGGGGGCCCCGAACACCGGGGAGCTGTTTTTT
>.|TRBJ2-5|TRBD1|TRBV29-1
CSVENRGAGETQYF
TGCAGCGTTGAAAACAGGGGCGCCGGGGAGACCCAGTACTTC
>once|TRBJ2-1|.|TRBV9
CASSVGPYNEQFF
TGTGCCAGCAGCGTGGGTCCTTACAATGAGCAGTTCTTC
>.|TRBJ1-5|.|TRBV19
CASSILLLGSNQPQHF
TGTGCCAGTAGTATTCTTCTCTTAGGTAGCAATCAGCCCCAGCATTTT
>.|TRBJ2-1|.|TRBV6-6
CASTPGGGRDNEQFF
TGTGCCAGCACCCCCGGAGGGGGGAGGGACAATGAGCAGTTCTTC
>.|TRBJ2-1|.|TRBV24-1
CATSDRAGSYNEQFF
TGTGCCACCAGTGATCGTGCGGGGTCCTACAATGAGCAGTTCTTC
>once|TRBJ1-1|.|TRBV29-1
CSESRDGEAFF
TGCAGCGAATCGAGGGACGGTGAAGCTTTCTTT
>.|TRBJ2-2|TRBD1|TRBV28
CASSSLTGRTGELFF
TGTGCCAGCAGTTCACTGACAGGGCGGACCGGGGAGCTGTTTTTT
>.|TRBJ1-4|.|TRBV5-4
CASSLFQGDEKLFF
TGTGCCAGCAGCTTGTTTCAGGGTGATGAAAAACTGTTTTTT
>.|TRBJ1-1|TRBD1|TRBV4-3
CASSHDDRDTEAFF
TGCGCCAGCAGCCACGACGACAGGGACACTGAAGCTTTCTTT
>.|TRBJ2-7|.|TRBV28
CASSLPGYTEQYF
TGTGCCAGCAGTTTACCGGGCTACACGGAGCAGTACTTC
>.|TRBJ1-3|.|TRBV6-5
CASSYEGYGNTIYF
TGTGCCAGCAGTTACGAGGGGTACGGAAACACCATATATTTT
>.|TRBJ2-2|TRBD1|TRBV7-3
CASSLIGQGSVGTGELFF
TGTGCCAGCAGCTTAATTGGACAGGGGTCGGTAGGGACCGGGGAGCTGTTTTTT
>.|TRBJ2-3|TRBD1|TRBV11-3
CASSPRDRGSTDTQYF
TGTGCCAGCAGCCCGCGTGACAGGGGAAGCACAGATACGCAGTATTTT